The 29 T cell receptor beta chains presented below share a single source sample, sequenced in a study of T-cell reconstitution after alpha-beta-depleted transplantation in children (dated by TCRdb to 2016 to 2017). The method behind the library was PCR. The instrument was an Illumina HiSeq 2500. To normalize quantification of the TCRbeta repertoire, the TCR libraries were built with molecular barcoding that relied on unique molecular identifiers. TCRdb itself trimmed the public reads at Q25 with fastp, ran MiXCR and retained productive beta chains. Each entry is one CDR3 protein sequence, shown with its most common DNA and genes. The table for this sample lists 280,000 or so distinct CDR3 sequences; roughly 11% of them were counted only once. The ten largest clones represent about a quarter of the sample. The sample's treatment or condition, from its label and the paper: allogeneic hematopoietic cell transplantation with graft depleted of TCRalphabeta T cells and CD19 B cells.

The sample was peripheral blood, taken 180 days after TCRalphabeta/CD19-depleted stem cell transplant. These receptors were obtained from a male patient between 2 and 9 years old who had a stem cell transplant for chronic granulomatous disease, so the T cells may come from the graft donor.

This clonotype was picked up many times. The chain recombines TRBV18 with TRBJ2-7; tentatively, D is TRBD1 (6 bases). Germline CDR1 KGHSH, CDR2 LQKENI. The CDR3 is 15 amino acids. V lost 3 bases to trimming and J lost 3 bases, with 15 bases between them. The chain's CDR3 is CASSPPDRPYYEQYF. The CDR3 coding sequence is TGTGCCAGCTCACCCCCGGACAGACCCTACTACGAGCAGTACTTC.

This clonotype was observed at least ten times. V gene TRBV7-9 combines with J gene TRBJ2-6; D remains unclear. The V gene's germline CDR1 is SEHNR and CDR2 FQNEAQ (reference sequence). The CDR3 has 16 amino acids. Trimming removed 3 bases at V and 0 bases at J, with 9 bases between. This CDR3 reads CASSFFIHSGANVLTF. CDR3 DNA sequence: TGTGCCAGCAGCTTCTTTATTCACTCTGGGGCCAACGTCCTGACTTTC.

This clonotype has ten or more counts. J is TRBJ2-7 and V is TRBV7-8; D might be TRBD1 (6 bases). The V gene's germline CDR1 is SGHVS and CDR2 FQNEAQ. V shed 5 bases and J shed 2 bases, with 22 bases lying between them. This CDR3 is 17 amino acids long. CDR3 bases: TGTGCCAGCAGCGCTCCCGGGTGGACAGTCCCCACCTACGAGCAGTACTTC. Encoded protein: CASSAPGWTVPTYEQYF.

There are many counts of this clonotype. This chain joins TRBV27 and TRBJ2-1, with 7 nucleotides matching TRBD2. The germline gives CDR1 MNHEY, CDR2 SMNVEV (reference sequence). This CDR3 comprises 18 residues. The V and J ends lost 6 bases and 0 bases, in that order; junction bases with no gene match: 14. The CDR3, as DNA: TGTGCCAGCAGCTGGGGGAGGGCTAGGTGGAGCTCCTACAATGAGCAGTTCTTC. This codes for CASSWGRARWSSYNEQFF.

This clonotype was recorded many times. V and J are TRBV4-3 and TRBJ2-1; 11 nucleotides match TRBD2. Trimming took 3 bases from V and 3 from J; bases not matched to a gene: 7. This CDR3 contains 17 residues. The germline CDR1 and CDR2 sequences are LGHNA and YSLEER. CDR3 amino acids: CASSHSSSGGSYNEQFF. The CDR3 DNA reads as TGCGCCAGCAGCCATTCCTCTAGCGGGGGGAGCTACAATGAGCAGTTCTTC.

This clonotype was detected many times. This chain joins TRBV5-1 and TRBJ2-7; 7 nucleotides match TRBD2. The CDR3 consists of 14 residues. With 0 bases clipped from V and 5 bases from J, the junction kept 5 bases outside the gene matches. CDR1 and CDR2 (germline): SGHRS, YFSETQ. CDR3 coding DNA: TGCGCCAGCAGCTTGGCCGGCGGGAGAGACGAGCAGTACTTC. Protein: CASSLAGGRDEQYF.

This clonotype was counted at least ten times. V is TRBV12-3 or TRBV12-4 and J is TRBJ2-5; 10 bases line up with TRBD2. The CDR3 runs to 15 residues. With V trimmed by 8 bases and J by 3 bases, 9 bases remained unmatched. The CDR3 nucleotides read TGTGCCAGCCCTCAACCGGGGACTAGCGAAGAGACCCAGTACTTC. It codes for CASPQPGTSEETQYF.

This clonotype was recorded many times. The V and J genes are TRBV5-1 and TRBJ2-2; 7 bases map to TRBD1. The junction had 3 bases not matched to a gene; V was cut back by 2 bases and J by 2 bases. The CDR3 runs 15 residues. Germline V lookup: CDR1 SGHRS, CDR2 YFSETQ. CDR3 in amino acids: CASSFYRGNTGELFF. CDR3 DNA: TGCGCCAGCAGCTTCTACAGGGGTAACACCGGGGAGCTGTTTTTT.

The sample holds many counts of this clonotype. This chain connects TRBV2 to TRBJ2-6; D unresolved. Germline-derived CDR1 and CDR2 are SNHLY and FYNNEI. Trimming took off 7 bases at V and 0 bases at J, with 7 bases between the two ends. The CDR3 length is 14 residues. The DNA for the CDR3 is TGTGCCAGCACTCCGGGCTCTGGGGCCAACGTCCTGACTTTC. Its protein product is CASTPGSGANVLTF. The whole variable domain, filled in from reference TRBV2 and TRBJ2-6, reads EPEVTQTPSHQVTQMGQEVILRCVPISNHLYFYWYRQILGQKVEFLVSFYNNEISEKSEIFDDQFSVERPDGSNFTLKIRSTKLEDSAMYFCASTPGSGANVLTFGAGSRLTVL.

The table lists this clonotype with many counts. The DNA for the CDR3 is TGTGCCAGCAGCTTACAACTAGCGGGGGACCACTCCTACAATGAGCAGTTCTTC. This codes for CASSLQLAGDHSYNEQFF. The chain links TRBV11-2 to TRBJ2-1; 11 bases align to TRBD2. The CDR3 sequence is 18 residues long. Germline V gives CDR1 SGHAT, CDR2 FQNNGV. V shed 2 bases, J shed 0 bases, and the junction held 6 bases outside the gene matches.

About this clonotype: A much larger clone is a single base away; this may be a read error. V usage is TRBV20-1 and J usage is TRBJ2-3, with TRBD2 matching over 12 bases. This CDR3 contains 14 residues. Germline CDR1 DFQATT, CDR2 SNEGSKA (reference sequence). The CDR3 coding sequence is TGCAGTGCCCAGACTAGCGGGAGTGTGTATACGCAGTCTTTT. Translating it yields CSAQTSGSVYTQSF.

This clonotype has a count of ten or more. J is TRBJ2-7 and V is TRBV5-5; tentative D call: TRBD2 (6 bases). The V end lost 4 bases, the J end lost 2 bases, and 13 bases lay between the germline ends. The V gene's germline CDR1 is SGHKS and CDR2 YYEKEE (reference sequence). The CDR3 contains 14 residues. The chain's CDR3 is CASSPPRRAYEQYF. The CDR3 DNA follows: TGTGCCAGCAGCCCCCCCAGGAGGGCCTACGAGCAGTACTTC.

A remark on this clonotype: A much larger clone differs by one base, so this may be a read error. V is TRBV5-1 and J is TRBJ1-1; no clear D. The CDR3 has 13 residues. Germline-derived CDR1 and CDR2 are SGHRS and YFSETQ. The CDR3 DNA reads as TGCGCCCGCAGTTTGAGGGATTGGGCTGAAGCTTTCTTT. Protein product: CARSLRDWAEAFF.

This clonotype came up many times. CDR3 region: CASSTPGQGVHEQFF. CDR3 DNA: TGTGCCAGCAGTACCCCGGGACAGGGAGTCCATGAGCAGTTCTTC. This chain joins TRBV28 and TRBJ2-1, with 9 nucleotides matching TRBD1. V dropped 5 bases and J dropped 8; count of bases not matched to a gene: 10. The CDR3 is 15 amino acids. The germline CDR1 and CDR2 sequences are MDHEN and SYDVKM.

This clonotype occurred a few times. CDR3 nucleotide sequence: TGCGCCAGCAGCCAAGGGGTCGGGCGAGGAGCCAAAAACATTCAGTACTTC. Translation gives CASSQGVGRGAKNIQYF. The chain combines TRBV4-3 with TRBJ2-4; D is ambiguous. CDR1 and CDR2 from the germline V gene are LGHNA and YSLEER. The CDR3 loop spans 17 amino acids. Trimming removed 1 base from V and 0 bases from J, with 13 bases in between.

The table lists this clonotype with many counts. The chain links TRBV20-1 to TRBJ2-1; possibly TRBD1 for D (6 bases). The V end lost 5 bases, the J end lost 2 bases, and 13 bases lay between the germline ends. The germline V gene encodes CDR1 DFQATT and CDR2 SNEGSKA (reference sequence). CDR3 size: 14 residues. CDR3 protein: CSAPPTGPYNEQFF. CDR3 bases: TGCAGTGCTCCTCCGACAGGACCCTACAATGAGCAGTTCTTC.

This clonotype has at least ten counts. The chain is built from TRBV4-3 and TRBJ2-6; 9 positions agree with TRBD1. The CDR3 length is 15 residues. Germline-derived CDR1 and CDR2 are LGHNA and YSLEER. With 3 bases clipped from V and 5 bases from J, the junction kept 2 bases outside the gene matches. The CDR3 here is CASSQDRGRANVLTF. The CDR3 bases are TGCGCCAGCAGCCAGGACAGGGGTAGGGCCAACGTCCTGACTTTC.

This clonotype was counted ten times or more. The DNA of the CDR3 is TGCAGTGCTGGGACAGGGGACACCGGGGAGCTGTTTTTT. Its protein product is CSAGTGDTGELFF. V and J are TRBV20-1 and TRBJ2-2; 10 bases fit TRBD1. The CDR3 has 13 residues. The J segment lost 3 bases and the V segment lost 5 bases, leaving 0 bases of the junction unmatched. In germline, CDR1 is DFQATT, CDR2 SNEGSKA (reference sequence).

On this clonotype: A read error is possible here, since a much larger clone lies one base away. The chain uses TRBV29-1 and TRBJ1-2; weak D call: TRBD1 (5 bases). Germline-derived CDR1 and CDR2 are SQVTM and ANQGSEA. The CDR3 sequence is 11 residues long. Trimming removed 2 bases from V and 9 bases from J, with 10 bases in between. The CDR3 DNA follows: TGCAGCGTTGAACGGGGGAATAGCTACACCTTC. As protein: CSVERGNSYTF.

The rearrangement uses TRBV12-3 or TRBV12-4 and TRBJ1-1, with D possibly TRBD1 on 5 matching bases. Between the trimmed V and J ends, which lost 3 bases and 7 bases, there was a span of 15 bases. This CDR3 spans 14 amino acids. In DNA form, the CDR3 reads TGTGCCAGCAGTTTTTCGGGACGGGCGATTGAAGCTTTCTTT. It codes for CASSFSGRAIEAFF.

This clonotype occurred many times. CDR3 region: CSARAVSGEYEQYF. In nucleotides, the CDR3 is TGCAGTGCTAGAGCGGTCAGCGGGGAGTACGAGCAGTACTTC. This chain joins TRBV20-1 and TRBJ2-7; TRBD2 agrees at 7 bases. Germline CDR1 and CDR2: DFQATT and SNEGSKA (reference sequence). The CDR3 is 14 residues long. The ends lost 1 base at V and 4 bases at J; junction bases unmatched: 7.

This clonotype was observed at least ten times. This sequence joins TRBV5-1 and TRBJ2-1; TRBD2 aligns across 8 bases. This CDR3 contains 14 residues. V lost 4 bases, J lost 8 bases, and 8 bases stayed unmatched. Germline V gene lookup returns CDR1 SGHRS and CDR2 YFSETQ. The CDR3 DNA sequence: TGCGCCAGCAGCCGGACGGGGGGGCCCTATGAGCAGTTCTTC. Protein: CASSRTGGPYEQFF.

This clonotype showed up many times. The DNA of the CDR3 is TGTGCCAGCAGTTACTGGGCTGGCTCGGGTGATGAGCAGTTCTTC. Protein: CASSYWAGSGDEQFF. The chain joins TRBV6-5 to TRBJ2-1; D call uncertain. This CDR3 is 15 amino acids long. Germline V gene data show CDR1 as MNHEY and CDR2 as SVGAGI. V shed 1 base and J shed 8 bases, with 15 bases lying between them.

This clonotype was detected many times. The chain recombines TRBV25-1 with TRBJ2-1; 7 bases are a match to TRBD2. This CDR3 contains 13 residues. CDR1 is MGHDK, CDR2 SYGVNS, per germline. With 7 bases clipped from V and 9 bases from J, the junction kept 9 bases outside the gene matches. The CDR3 DNA sequence: TGTGCCAGCACCCTGGGCCCGGGAGGTGAGCAGTTCTTC. Translation gives CASTLGPGGEQFF.

This clonotype was recorded many times. The rearrangement uses TRBV7-2 and TRBJ2-1, with a weak D call TRBD2 (7 bases). The CDR3 sequence is 14 residues long. Germline V lookup: CDR1 SGHTA, CDR2 FQGNSA. Trimming removed 2 bases from V and 5 bases from J, with 10 bases in between. The CDR3 nucleotides read TGTGCCAGCAGCTTACCGGGGGGCCACAATGAGCAGTTCTTC. This sequence encodes CASSLPGGHNEQFF.

Points on this clonotype: Since a much larger clone is just one base distant, this may be a read error. The genes are TRBV6-1 and TRBJ2-5; D is perhaps TRBD1 (5 bases). Trimming stripped 7 bases from V and 5 bases from J, with 23 bases between. This CDR3 region has 16 residues. Germline assignment: CDR1 MNHNS and CDR2 SASEGT. The CDR3 sequence is CASKILPGISWETQYF. The DNA of the CDR3 is TGTGCCAGCAAAATTCTACCAGGGATCTCTTGGGAGACCCAGTACTTC.

At least ten counts were recorded for this clonotype. V and J are TRBV20-1 and TRBJ2-3; D perhaps matches TRBD2 (6 bases). Deletions cut 6 bases from V and 8 bases from J, with 24 bases between. CDR3 length: 15 amino acids. The V gene's germline CDR1 is DFQATT and CDR2 SNEGSKA (reference sequence). For the CDR3, the DNA is TGCAGTGCCGAGAGGTCGGGAGAGGCAGGAGGTACGCAGTATTTT. Residues: CSAERSGEAGGTQYF.

In its sample, this clonotype was seen many times. V is TRBV29-1 and J is TRBJ1-1, with a tentative D call TRBD1 (5 bases). Trimming shortened V by 4 bases and J by 5 bases, and 11 bases separated the two germline ends. The CDR3 spans 12 residues. Germline CDR1 reads SQVTM; CDR2 reads ANQGSEA. The CDR3 region has the DNA TGCAGCGTTGTAAGAAGGGGAACTGAAGCTTTCTTT. Its translation is CSVVRRGTEAFF.

This clonotype showed up many times. The rearrangement uses TRBV28 and TRBJ2-1, with 7 bases fitting TRBD2. V lost 5 bases and J lost 13; bases outside the gene matches: 11. The CDR3 consists of 13 residues. Per germline, CDR1 MDHEN and CDR2 SYDVKM. The CDR3 reads CASSPLDRGEQFF. The CDR3 DNA sequence: TGTGCCAGCAGTCCACTAGACCGGGGGGAACAGTTCTTC.